At least ten counts were recorded for the clone carrying this T cell receptor (beta chain). This specimen belongs to a study of low-dose radiotherapy and immunotherapy resistance in tumors. The overall study: Patients' oral aspirin dose was 300 mg daily across four cycles from cycle 1 day 1.

cDNA synthesis used a TRAV/TRBV-specific primer set for both chains. TCR amplification involved 20 PCR cycles with a constant-region primer and V-primer adapter. mRNA, after isolation, was amplified by in vitro transcription. One entry per CDR3 protein, called by TCRdb with MiXCR from the reads. Of approximately 100,000 distinct CDR3 sequences in the sample, 20% are singletons; the top ten hold 4.1%. Regarding time point: after trial treatment. Treatment given: LDRT plus nivolumab, ipilimumab, low-dose cyclophosphamide and aspirin (RACIN trial). Low-dose radiotherapy, low-dose cyclophosphamide, aspirin, ipilimumab and nivolumab were all given to the donors. The germline CDR1 and CDR2 sequences are SEHNR and FQNEAQ (reference sequence). The CDR3 is 15 residues long. V lost 1 base, J lost 5 bases, and 13 bases lay in between.

The V and J genes are TRBV7-9 and TRBJ2-3; weak D call: TRBD2 (6 bases). The sequences come from PBMCs, collected after low-dose radiotherapy plus immunotherapy. The source of this sequence is a male donor with prostate cancer. The CDR3 loop is CASSLVRQEGDTQYF. The CDR3 DNA follows: TGTGCCAGCAGCTTAGTTAGGCAGGAGGGAGATACGCAGTATTTT.